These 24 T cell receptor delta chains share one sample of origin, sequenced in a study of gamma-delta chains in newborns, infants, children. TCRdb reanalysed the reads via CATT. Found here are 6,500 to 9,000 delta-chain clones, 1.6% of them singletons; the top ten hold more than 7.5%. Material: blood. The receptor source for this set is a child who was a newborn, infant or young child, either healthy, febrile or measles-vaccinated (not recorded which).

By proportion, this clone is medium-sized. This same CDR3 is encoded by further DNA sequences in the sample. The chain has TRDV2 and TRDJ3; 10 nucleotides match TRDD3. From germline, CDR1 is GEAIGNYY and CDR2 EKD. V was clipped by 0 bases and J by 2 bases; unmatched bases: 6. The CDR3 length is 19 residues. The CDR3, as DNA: TGTGCCTGTGACACCAAACTGGGGGATGTCACCTGGGACACCCGACAGATGTTTTTC. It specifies CACDTKLGDVTWDTRQMFF.

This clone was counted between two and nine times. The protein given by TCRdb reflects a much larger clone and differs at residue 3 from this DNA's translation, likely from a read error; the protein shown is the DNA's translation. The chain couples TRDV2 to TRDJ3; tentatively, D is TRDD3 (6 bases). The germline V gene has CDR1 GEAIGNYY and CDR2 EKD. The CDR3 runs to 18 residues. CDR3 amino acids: CASDLRGFSPWDTRQMFF. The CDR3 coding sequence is TGTGCCAGTGACCTTAGGGGATTTAGTCCCTGGGACACCCGACAGATGTTTTTC.

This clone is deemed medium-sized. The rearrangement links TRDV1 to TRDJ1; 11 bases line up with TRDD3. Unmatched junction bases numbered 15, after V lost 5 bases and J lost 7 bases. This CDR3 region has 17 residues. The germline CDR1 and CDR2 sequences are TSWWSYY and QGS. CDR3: CALGNAAPTGGYGKLIF. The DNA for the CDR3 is TGTGCTCTTGGGAATGCTGCTCCTACTGGGGGATATGGTAAACTCATCTTT.

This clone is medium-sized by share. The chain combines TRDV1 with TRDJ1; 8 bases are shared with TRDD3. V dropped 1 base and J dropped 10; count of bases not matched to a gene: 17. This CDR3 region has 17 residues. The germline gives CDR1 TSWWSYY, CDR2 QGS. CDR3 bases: TGTGCTCTTGGGGAACGACCCTACACCGGGGATACAGGGGGACTCATCTTT. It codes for CALGERPYTGDTGGLIF.

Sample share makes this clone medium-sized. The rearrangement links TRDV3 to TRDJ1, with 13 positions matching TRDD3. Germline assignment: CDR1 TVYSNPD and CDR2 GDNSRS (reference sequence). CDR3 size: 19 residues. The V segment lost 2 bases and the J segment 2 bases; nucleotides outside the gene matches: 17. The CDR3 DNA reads TGTGCCTTTCACGGCCCCGCAATTACTGGGGGATACGCGACCGATAAACTCATCTTT. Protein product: CAFHGPAITGGYATDKLIF.

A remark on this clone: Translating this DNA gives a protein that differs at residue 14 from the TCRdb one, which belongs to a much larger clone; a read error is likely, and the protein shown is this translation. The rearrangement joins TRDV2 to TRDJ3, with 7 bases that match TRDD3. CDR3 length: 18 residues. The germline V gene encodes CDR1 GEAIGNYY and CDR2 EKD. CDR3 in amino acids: CACDTWGSSSWDTLQMFF. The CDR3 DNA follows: TGTGCCTGTGACACCTGGGGGAGTAGCTCCTGGGACACCCTACAGATGTTTTTC.

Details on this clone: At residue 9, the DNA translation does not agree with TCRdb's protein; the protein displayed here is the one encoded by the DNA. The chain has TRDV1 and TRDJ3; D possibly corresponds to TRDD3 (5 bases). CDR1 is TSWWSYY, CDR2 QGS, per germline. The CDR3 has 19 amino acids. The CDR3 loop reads CALFLYDAGSSWDTRQMFF. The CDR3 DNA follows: TGTGCCCTCTTCTTGTACGACGCTGGGAGCTCCTGGGACACCCGACAGATGTTTTTC.

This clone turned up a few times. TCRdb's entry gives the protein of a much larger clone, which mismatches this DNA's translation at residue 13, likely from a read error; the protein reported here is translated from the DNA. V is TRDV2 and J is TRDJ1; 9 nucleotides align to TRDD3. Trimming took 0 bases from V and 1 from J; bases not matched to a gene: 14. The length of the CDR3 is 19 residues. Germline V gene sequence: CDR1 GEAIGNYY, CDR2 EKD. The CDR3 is CACDTLTTGGPPCTDKLIF. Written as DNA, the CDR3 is TGTGCCTGTGACACCCTTACTACTGGGGGACCGCCATGCACCGATAAACTCATCTTT.

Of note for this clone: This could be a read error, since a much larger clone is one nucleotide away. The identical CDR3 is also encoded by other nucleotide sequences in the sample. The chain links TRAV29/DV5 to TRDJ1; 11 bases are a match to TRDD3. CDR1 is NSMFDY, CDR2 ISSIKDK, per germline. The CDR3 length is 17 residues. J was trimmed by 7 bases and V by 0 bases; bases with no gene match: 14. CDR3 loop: CAASAGIGWGIRGKLIF. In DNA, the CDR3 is TGTGCAGCAAGCGCGGGTATTGGGTGGGGGATACGTGGTAAACTCATCTTT.

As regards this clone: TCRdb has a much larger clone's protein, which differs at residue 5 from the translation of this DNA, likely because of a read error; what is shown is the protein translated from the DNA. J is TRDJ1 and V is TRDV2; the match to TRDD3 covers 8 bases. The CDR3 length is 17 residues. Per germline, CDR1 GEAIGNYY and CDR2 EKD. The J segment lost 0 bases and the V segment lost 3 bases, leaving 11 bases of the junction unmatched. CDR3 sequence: CACDACAGGDYTDKLIF. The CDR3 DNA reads TGTGCCTGTGACGCCTGCGCTGGGGGAGACTACACCGATAAACTCATCTTT.

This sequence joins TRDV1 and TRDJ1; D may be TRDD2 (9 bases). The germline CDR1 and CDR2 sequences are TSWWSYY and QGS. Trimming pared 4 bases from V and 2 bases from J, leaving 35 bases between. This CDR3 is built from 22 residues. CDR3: CALGVWTFLRKGGGLGTDKLIF. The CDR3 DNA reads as TGTGCTCTTGGGGTCTGGACCTTCCTACGTAAGGGTGGGGGATTAGGGACCGATAAACTCATCTTT.

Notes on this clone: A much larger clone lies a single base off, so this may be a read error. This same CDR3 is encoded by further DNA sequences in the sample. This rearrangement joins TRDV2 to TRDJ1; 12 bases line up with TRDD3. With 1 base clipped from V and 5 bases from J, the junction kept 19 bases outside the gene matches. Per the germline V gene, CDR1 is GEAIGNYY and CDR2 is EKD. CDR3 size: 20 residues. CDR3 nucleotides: TGTGCCTGTGACACTCTCGTACTGGGGGATACTTGGGAGAATCCTGATAAACTCATCTTT. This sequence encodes CACDTLVLGDTWENPDKLIF.

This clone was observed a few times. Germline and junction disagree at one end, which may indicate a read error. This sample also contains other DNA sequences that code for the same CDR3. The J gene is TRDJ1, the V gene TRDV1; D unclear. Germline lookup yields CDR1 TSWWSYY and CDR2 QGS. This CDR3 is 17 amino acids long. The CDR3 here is CALGEVRPLDYTDKLIF. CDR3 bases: TGTGCTCTTGGGGAAGTACGCCCTCTCGACTACACCGATAAACTCATTTTT.

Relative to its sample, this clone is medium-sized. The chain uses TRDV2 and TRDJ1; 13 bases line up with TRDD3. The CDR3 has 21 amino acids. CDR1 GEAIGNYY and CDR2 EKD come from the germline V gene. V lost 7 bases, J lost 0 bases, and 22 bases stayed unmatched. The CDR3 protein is CACVTSKYWGIRGAYTDKLIF. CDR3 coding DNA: TGTGCCTGCGTTACGTCCAAGTACTGGGGGATACGGGGGGCGTACACCGATAAACTCATCTTT.

In DNA form, the CDR3 reads TGTGCTCTTGGGGTTGTCCTACGTAAGGGGGATACGCGTAACAACGCCGATAAACTCATCTTT. Its translation: CALGVVLRKGDTRNNADKLIF. This chain connects TRDV1 to TRDJ1, with 10 bases matching TRDD3. This CDR3 has 21 residues. The ends lost 4 bases at V and 3 bases at J; junction bases unmatched: 23. Germline values: CDR1 TSWWSYY, CDR2 QGS.

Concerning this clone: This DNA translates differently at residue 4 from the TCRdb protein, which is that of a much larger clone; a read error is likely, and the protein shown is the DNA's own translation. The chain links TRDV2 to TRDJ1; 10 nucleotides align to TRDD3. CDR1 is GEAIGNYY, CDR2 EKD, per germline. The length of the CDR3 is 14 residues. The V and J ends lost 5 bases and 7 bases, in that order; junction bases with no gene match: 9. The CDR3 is CACGLLGDRGKLIF. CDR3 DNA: TGTGCCTGTGGCTTACTGGGGGATCGAGGTAAACTCATCTTT.

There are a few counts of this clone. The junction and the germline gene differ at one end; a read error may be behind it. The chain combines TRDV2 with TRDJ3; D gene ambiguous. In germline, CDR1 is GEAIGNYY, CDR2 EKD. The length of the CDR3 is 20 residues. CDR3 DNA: TGTGCCTGTGACGCCGTCTTCGGGGTTGAGAGTACTCGGGACACCCGACAGATGTTCTTC. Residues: CACDAVFGVESTRDTRQMFF.

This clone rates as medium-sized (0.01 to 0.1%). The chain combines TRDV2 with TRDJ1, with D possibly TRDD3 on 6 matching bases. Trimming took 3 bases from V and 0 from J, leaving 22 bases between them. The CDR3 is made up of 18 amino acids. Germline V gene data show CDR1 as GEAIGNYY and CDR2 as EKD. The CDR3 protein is CACDGTGPFKGYTDKLIF. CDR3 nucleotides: TGTGCCTGTGACGGTACTGGGCCTTTTAAGGGGTACACCGATAAACTCATCTTT.

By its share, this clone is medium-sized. The CDR3 coding sequence is TGTGCCTGTGACACCGGGCTGGGGGATACGGGCACCGATAAACTCATCTTT. Its translation is CACDTGLGDTGTDKLIF. V gene TRDV2 combines with J gene TRDJ1, with 12 nucleotides matching TRDD3. The CDR3 runs to 17 residues. CDR1 and CDR2 from the germline V gene are GEAIGNYY and EKD. The V segment lost 0 bases and the J segment 1 base; nucleotides outside the gene matches: 5.

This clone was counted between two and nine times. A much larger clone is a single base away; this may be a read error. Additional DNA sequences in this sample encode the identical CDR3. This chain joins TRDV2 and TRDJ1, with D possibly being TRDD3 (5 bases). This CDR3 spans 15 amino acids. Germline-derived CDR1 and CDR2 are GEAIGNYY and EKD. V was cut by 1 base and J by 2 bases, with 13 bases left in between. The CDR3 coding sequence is TGTGCCTGTGACACGGGGGTCACGTATACCGATAAACTCATCTTT. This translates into CACDTGVTYTDKLIF.

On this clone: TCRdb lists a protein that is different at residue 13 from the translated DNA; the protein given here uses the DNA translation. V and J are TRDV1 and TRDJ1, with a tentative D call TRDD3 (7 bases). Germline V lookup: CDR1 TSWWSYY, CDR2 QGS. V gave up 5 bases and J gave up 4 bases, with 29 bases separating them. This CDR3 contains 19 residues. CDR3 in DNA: TGTGCTCTTGGGCCTTCCCTGTTTGGTTTACTGGGGAATGACGATAAACTCATCTTT. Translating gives CALGPSLFGLLGNDDKLIF.

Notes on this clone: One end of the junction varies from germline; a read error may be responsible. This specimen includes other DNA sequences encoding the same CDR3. CDR3 amino acids: CALGELESSYTDKLIF. The CDR3 region has the DNA TGTGCTCTAGGGGAACTAGAATCTTCGTACACCGATAAACTCATCTTT. This chain joins TRDV1 and TRDJ1; possible D gene TRDD3, 5 bases. This CDR3 has 16 residues. Germline assignment: CDR1 TSWWSYY and CDR2 QGS.

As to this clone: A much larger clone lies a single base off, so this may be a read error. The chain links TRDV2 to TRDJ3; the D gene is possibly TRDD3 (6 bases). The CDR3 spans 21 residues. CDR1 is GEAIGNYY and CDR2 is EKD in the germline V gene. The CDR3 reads CARDTVWGSRLTSWDTRQMFF. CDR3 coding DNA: TGTGCCCGTGACACCGTTTGGGGGTCCCGACTTACCTCCTGGGACACCCGACAGATGTTTTTC.

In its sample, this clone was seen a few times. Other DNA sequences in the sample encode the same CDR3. CDR3 sequence (DNA): TGTGCTCTTGGGGATCCCGTTTTCCTACGTTTGGGGACACACACCGATAAACTCATCTTT. Translated: CALGDPVFLRLGTHTDKLIF. The rearrangement uses TRDV1 and TRDJ1, with 7 positions matching TRDD2. V gave up 3 bases and J gave up 0 bases; unmatched junction bases: 19. The CDR3 length is 20 residues. Germline CDR1 TSWWSYY, CDR2 QGS.